The present entry profiles one T cell receptor (beta chain) with its context. This specimen comes from a study of blood T cells in healthy people across ages. Using a J-beta primer mix together with a sample-barcoded 5' primer, a second PCR was run for roughly 7 to 12 cycles. One entry per CDR3 protein results from TCRdb running MiXCR on the 5' RACE reads. The sample contains 650,000 to 1,000,000 distinct CDR3 sequences, under 40% of which appear only once. The CDR3 sequence is 14 residues long. CDR1 is DFQATT, CDR2 SNEGSKA, per germline (reference sequence). J is TRBJ2-4 and V is TRBV20-1; 11 nucleotides agree with TRBD2. The J call may be incorrect, as the DNA end agrees better with TRBJ2-7. This TCR came from a man younger than 35 in good health. The sample was blood. The CDR3 here is CSITRSGGDYEQYF. CDR3 nucleotide sequence: TGCAGCATAACCCGTAGCGGGGGGGATTACGAGCAGTACTTC.